These T cell receptor beta chains were read from a single sample in a study of cytomegalovirus exposure and HLA in healthy donors. Sequencing was performed with immunoSEQ multiplex PCR; in TCRdb, only in-frame clones are kept and a portion is missing. The sample contains about 98,000 clones, more than 60% of which appear only once. The sample comprised PBMCs. These receptor sequences come from a man aged 60 to 69 in good health and CMV-seropositive. The CDR3 runs from the conserved cysteine through the conserved F or W. Fields, in order: V gene, D gene, clone size, J gene, CDR3 protein, CDR3 DNA. D genes are given only for firm matches. Size is omitted from some rows. Given values are once, few, many or a class for expanded clones.

TRBV5-1	-	once	TRBJ2-7	CASSPPAGSNEQYF	TGCGCCAGCAGCCCCCCGGCAGGGTCTAACGAGCAGTACTTC
TRBV9	TRBD2	-	TRBJ2-2	CASKASGNTGELFF	TGTGCCAGCAAGGCTAGCGGGAACACCGGGGAGCTGTTTTTT
TRBV7-6	TRBD2	-	TRBJ2-5	CASSSLAGGIETQYF	TGTGCCAGCAGCTCCTTAGCGGGGGGCATCGAGACCCAGTACTTC
TRBV4-1	TRBD1	few	TRBJ1-2	CASSPTQGGGYGYTF	TGCGCCAGCAGCCCCACCCAGGGGGGAGGCTATGGCTACACCTTC
TRBV7-3	TRBD2	-	TRBJ2-5	CASSFGLAGRETQYF	TGTGCCAGCAGCTTCGGACTAGCGGGGAGAGAGACCCAGTACTTC
TRBV27	TRBD1	once	TRBJ2-5	CASSLSGQGARQETQYF	TGTGCCAGCAGTTTATCGGGACAGGGGGCTCGCCAAGAGACCCAGTACTTC
TRBV28	-	-	TRBJ2-7	CASSTLVLEQYF	TGTGCCAGCAGCACACTAGTTCTCGAGCAGTACTTC
TRBV27	-	-	TRBJ2-2	CASSLLVLAGFPGELFF	TGTGCCAGCAGCCTACTAGTTCTGGCGGGGTTCCCCGGGGAGCTGTTTTTT
TRBV10-2	TRBD2	-	TRBJ2-7	CASSESRGLAGGNPYEQYF	TGCGCCAGCAGTGAGTCGAGGGGACTAGCGGGGGGGAACCCCTACGAGCAGTACTTC
TRBV19	TRBD1	-	TRBJ1-3	CASSTLPGQEIGNTIYF	TGTGCCAGTAGTACTCTACCGGGACAGGAGATTGGAAACACCATATATTTT
TRBV2	-	-	TRBJ2-2	CASSGVSGTGELFF	TGTGCCAGCAGCGGGGTCAGTGGGACCGGGGAGCTGTTTTTT
TRBV18	-	few	TRBJ2-5	CASSPLLRGLETQYF	TGTGCCAGCTCACCACTTCTCAGAGGTCTGGAGACCCAGTACTTC
TRBV7-2	TRBD1	-	TRBJ1-4	CASSLAGTGIGEKLFF	TGTGCCAGCAGCTTAGCGGGGACAGGGATTGGAGAAAAACTGTTTTTT
TRBV7-7	TRBD1	-	TRBJ2-7	CASSPGRDRGSYEQYF	TGTGCTAGCAGCCCCGGCCGGGACAGGGGCTCCTACGAGCAGTACTTC
TRBV5-1	TRBD1	-	TRBJ1-1	CASSLGDRGIEAFF	TGCGCCAGCAGCTTGGGGGACAGGGGGATTGAAGCTTTCTTT
TRBV27	TRBD2	once	TRBJ2-2	CASKLGLAAGELFF	TGTGCCAGCAAACTGGGACTAGCGGCCGGGGAGCTGTTTTTT